These 20 T cell receptor beta chains share one sample of origin, sequenced in a study of blood T cells in healthy people across ages. Next came a second PCR, run for roughly 6 to 11 cycles, which used a sample-barcoded 5' primer along with a J-beta primer mix. TCRdb called the 5' RACE reads again in MiXCR, with one record for every CDR3 protein. Among roughly 720,000 distinct CDR3 sequences listed, 40% to 65% were seen once. The sequencing input was blood. The receptors were gathered from a man older than 75 in good health.

Notes on this clonotype: An end of the junction does not agree with germline; a read error may underlie this. The genes are TRBV29-1 and TRBJ2-1; weak D call: TRBD1 (5 bases). The germline CDR1 and CDR2 sequences are SQVTM and ANQGSEA. The CDR3 length is 14 residues. This CDR3 reads CSVGQGSSHNEQFF. For the CDR3, the DNA is TGCAGCGTTGGTCAGGGCAGCTCCCACAATGAGCAGTTCTTC.

In DNA form, the CDR3 reads TGCAGTGCTCTAAGCGGGAGGAATTACGAGCAGTACTTC. Translated, it gives CSALSGRNYEQYF. The chain recombines TRBV20-1 with TRBJ2-7, with TRBD2 matching over 9 bases. This CDR3 comprises 13 residues. Trimming took 5 bases from V and 4 from J; bases not matched to a gene: 6. Per germline, CDR1 DFQATT and CDR2 SNEGSKA (reference sequence).

The chain carries TRBV27 and TRBJ2-7; 8 bases are a match to TRBD2. The CDR3 consists of 16 residues. From germline, CDR1 is MNHEY and CDR2 SMNVEV (reference sequence). V was pared by 2 bases and J by 2 bases, with 8 bases of the junction left unmatched. The DNA of the CDR3 is TGTGCCAGCAGTTTAGGGGGCGGGAGGATCCCCTACGAGCAGTACTTC. Its protein is CASSLGGGRIPYEQYF.

The V call is TRBV7-9, the J call TRBJ2-1; 8 positions agree with TRBD2. Germline V gives CDR1 SEHNR, CDR2 FQNEAQ (reference sequence). The CDR3 has 17 amino acids. Losses at the gene ends were 4 bases for V and 4 bases for J; bases not matched to a gene: 12. As DNA, the CDR3 is TGTGCCAGCAGCTGGGAGGGAGGACTAGCCCGATACAATGAGCAGTTCTTC. Protein: CASSWEGGLARYNEQFF. The variable domain in full, with the rest retrieved from reference TRBV7-9 and TRBJ2-1, is DTGVSQNPRHKITKRGQNVTFRCDPISEHNRLYWYRQTLGQGPEFLTYFQNEAQLEKSRLLSDRFSAERPKGSFSTLEIQRTEQGDSAMYLCASSWEGGLARYNEQFFGPGTRLTVL.

The V and J genes are TRBV11-2 and TRBJ2-1, with D perhaps matching TRBD1 (6 bases). The germline V and J ends were trimmed by 3 bases and 3 bases, with 9 bases remaining between them. The germline V gene encodes CDR1 SGHAT and CDR2 FQNNGV. CDR3 length: 14 residues. CDR3 DNA sequence: TGTGCCAGCAGCTTTCGACAGGACTACAATGAGCAGTTCTTC. Residues: CASSFRQDYNEQFF.

The rearrangement links TRBV6-1 to TRBJ2-7, with D unclear. The CDR3 extends over 13 amino acids. Trimming removed 5 bases from V and 4 bases from J, with 12 bases in between. CDR1 is MNHNS and CDR2 is SASEGT in the germline V gene. DNA of the CDR3: TGTGCCAGCAGTCGCAACACAGATTACGAGCAGTACTTC. Its protein product is CASSRNTDYEQYF.

This clonotype was seen a single time. The chain joins TRBV20-1 to TRBJ2-5, with 15 positions matching TRBD2. V lost 2 bases and J lost 11; bases outside the gene matches: 12. CDR1 DFQATT and CDR2 SNEGSKA come from the germline V gene (reference sequence). This CDR3 is built from 16 residues. Written as DNA, the CDR3 is TGCAGTGCTAGATCCACGGGACTAGCGGGAGGAAATGAGCAGTACTTC. It specifies CSARSTGLAGGNEQYF.

Worth noting for this clonotype: Its ends do not fully match the called genes, so a read error is possible. This sequence joins TRBV20-1 and TRBJ2-1, with TRBD1 as a possible D gene (6 bases). Germline assignment: CDR1 DFQATT and CDR2 SNEGSKA (reference sequence). The CDR3 contains 14 residues. CDR3 region: CSALDRTDTGELFF. The CDR3 nucleotides are TGCAGTGCCCTAGACAGGACTGACACCGGGGAGCTGTTCTTC.

The CDR3 sequence: CASTAGQNTEAFF. Written as DNA, the CDR3 is TGCGCCAGCACGGCAGGACAGAACACTGAAGCTTTCTTT. The V gene is TRBV5-1, the J gene TRBJ1-1; possibly TRBD1 for D (5 bases). The ends were cut back, 6 bases at V and 1 base at J, with 10 bases in the middle. Looked up from germline, CDR1 is SGHRS and CDR2 is YFSETQ. This CDR3 is built from 13 residues.

This chain connects TRBV9 to TRBJ2-4; D uncertain. The CDR3 extends over 14 amino acids. The germline CDR1 and CDR2 sequences are SGDLS and YYNGEE. The V end was cut by 4 bases, the J end by 3 bases, with 11 bases between. CDR3 in DNA: TGTGCCAGCAGCCCCTCAGTTGGCAAAAACATTCAGTACTTC. Residues: CASSPSVGKNIQYF.

The chain carries TRBV2 and TRBJ2-3, with 7 nucleotides matching TRBD1. The ends lost 4 bases at V and 4 bases at J; junction bases unmatched: 8. The CDR3 has 15 residues. Germline values: CDR1 SNHLY, CDR2 FYNNEI. The CDR3 bases are TGTGCCAGCAGTGCGGGACAGAGCAAACCAGATACGCAGTATTTT. Translation gives CASSAGQSKPDTQYF.

The chain has TRBV12-3 or TRBV12-4 and TRBJ1-5; possibly TRBD1 for D (6 bases). The ends were cut back, 6 bases at V and 7 bases at J, with 16 bases in the middle. The CDR3 contains 14 residues. CDR3 sequence: CASSETGRLQPQHF. Written as DNA, the CDR3 is TGTGCCAGCAGCGAAACAGGGAGATTGCAGCCCCAGCATTTT.

This chain connects TRBV20-1 to TRBJ1-4; 11 bases map to TRBD1. The germline V gene has CDR1 DFQATT and CDR2 SNEGSKA (reference sequence). The V gene end was trimmed by 5 bases and the J gene end by 8 bases; junction bases not matched to a gene: 10. This CDR3 spans 15 amino acids. The CDR3: CSAPYPGQGDEKLFF. CDR3 DNA: TGCAGTGCTCCTTACCCGGGACAGGGGGACGAAAAACTGTTTTTT.

The chain recombines TRBV28 with TRBJ1-5; D might be TRBD1 (6 bases). The CDR3 has 14 residues. The germline gives CDR1 MDHEN, CDR2 SYDVKM. Trimming shortened V by 11 bases and J by 3 bases, and 17 bases separated the two germline ends. The CDR3 here is CAGNRAVDNQPQHF. The DNA for the CDR3 is TGTGCCGGGAACAGGGCGGTGGACAATCAGCCCCAGCATTTT. Drawing the rest from reference TRBV28 and TRBJ1-5, the complete variable domain is DVKVTQSSRYLVKRTGEKVFLECVQDMDHENMFWYRQDPGLGLRLIYFSYDVKMKEKGDIPEGYSVSREKKERFSLILESASTNQTSMYLCAGNRAVDNQPQHFGDGTRLSIL.

V and J are TRBV5-1 and TRBJ2-1; 10 nucleotides match TRBD2. The V and J ends lost 0 bases and 2 bases, in that order; junction bases with no gene match: 2. Germline-derived CDR1 and CDR2 are SGHRS and YFSETQ. The CDR3 runs 16 residues. CDR3 protein: CASSLELAGTYNEQFF. CDR3 DNA: TGCGCCAGCAGCTTGGAACTAGCGGGAACCTACAATGAGCAGTTCTTC.

This clonotype has just a few counts. The chain has TRBV7-3 and TRBJ2-3, with D unclear. Germline V gene data show CDR1 as SGHTA and CDR2 as FQGTGA. The CDR3 loop spans 14 amino acids. V was clipped by 5 bases and J by 0 bases, with 9 bases between them. The CDR3, as DNA: TGTGCCAGCAGCAAGACTGGAAGCACAGATACGCAGTATTTT. Translating gives CASSKTGSTDTQYF.

The chain combines TRBV7-2 with TRBJ2-1, with D perhaps matching TRBD1 (6 bases). Germline V CDR1 and CDR2: SGHTA, FQGNSA. This CDR3 contains 14 residues. V lost 6 bases to trimming and J lost 10 bases, with 19 bases between them. The CDR3 sequence: CASRPDSARLEQFF. For the CDR3, the DNA is TGTGCCAGCAGACCGGACAGCGCGCGTCTGGAGCAGTTCTTC.

This clonotype came up a few times. The genes are TRBV12-5 and TRBJ2-1; TRBD2 matches at 14 bases. In germline, CDR1 is LGHNT, CDR2 FRNRAP. This CDR3 has 16 residues. The V and J ends lost 5 bases and 7 bases, in that order; junction bases with no gene match: 7. The CDR3 region has the DNA TGTGCTAGTGGTATACGACTAGCGGGAGGGTCTAATGAGCAGTTCTTC. It specifies CASGIRLAGGSNEQFF.

The CDR3 sequence is CASSLGQGLNQPQHF. The DNA for the CDR3 is TGTGCCAGCAGTTTGGGACAGGGGCTAAATCAGCCCCAGCATTTT. The chain uses TRBV6-6 and TRBJ1-5, with 10 bases fitting TRBD1. Losses at the gene ends were 4 bases for V and 4 bases for J; bases not matched to a gene: 4. Germline values: CDR1 MNHNY, CDR2 SVGAGI (reference sequence). This CDR3 spans 15 amino acids.

This clonotype was seen only a few times. The chain uses TRBV5-1 and TRBJ1-2; D might be TRBD1 (5 bases). Per germline, CDR1 SGHRS and CDR2 YFSETQ. V shed 0 bases and J shed 8 bases, with 11 bases lying between them. The CDR3 spans 13 residues. CDR3 residues: CASSLDGGGGYTF. CDR3 in DNA: TGCGCCAGCAGCTTGGATGGGGGAGGCGGCTACACCTTC.